The next 6 T cell receptor beta chains were all read from a single sample in a study of untreated major depressive disorder. General study results and limits: TRBV05-01 (Vbeta 5.1) usage was higher in CD4+ T cells of depressed patients than controls.

Method: immunoSEQ multiplex PCR; TCRdb's copy keeps in-frame clones and lacks some. The data hold about 25,000 clones, with around 90% observed a single time. Their specific antigens are unknown. Specimen: CD4+ T cells from PBMCs. These receptor sequences come from a young woman with major depressive disorder.

The V call is TRBV9, the J call TRBJ1-3; D is uncertain. Germline loops: CDR1 SGDLS, CDR2 YYNGEE. The V and J ends lost 4 bases and 0 bases respectively, with 14 bases between them. The CDR3 is 16 amino acids. The CDR3 DNA follows: TGTGCCAGCAGCTACTACGACCGGAGCTCTGGAAACACCATATATTTT. Protein: CASSYYDRSSGNTIYF.

CDR3 amino acids: CASSGAGLSQAFF. The CDR3 region has the DNA TGTGCCAGCAGTGGCGCAGGGTTAAGTCAGGCTTTCTTT. The chain is built from TRBV28 and TRBJ1-1; D is perhaps TRBD1 (5 bases). The CDR3 loop spans 13 amino acids. Germline CDR1 is MDHEN and CDR2 is SYDVKM. V was shortened by 5 bases and J by 11 bases, with 18 bases between the two germline ends.

This clone has just one count. The V call is TRBV23-1, the J call TRBJ2-7; the D gene could be TRBD1 or TRBD2 (7 bases each). TRBV23-1 is reported as an ORF; its role is uncertain. The V end was cut by 0 bases, the J end by 6 bases, with 21 bases between. The CDR3 is 17 amino acids. The CDR3 loop reads CASSQSKIKGGGGEQYF. The CDR3 DNA is TGCGCCAGCAGTCAATCGAAGATAAAAGGGGGCGGGGGCGAGCAGTACTTC.

This chain connects TRBV2 to TRBJ1-3, with D possibly being TRBD1 (5 bases). The CDR3 totals 16 residues. Trimming cost V 6 bases and J 4 bases, with 19 bases left between them. CDR1 and CDR2 (germline): SNHLY, FYNNEI. The DNA of the CDR3 is TGTGCCAGCAGCGGTTCGGGGGACGCCGACGGAAACACCATATATTTT. Protein sequence: CASSGSGDADGNTIYF.

This chain links TRBV11-3 with TRBJ2-7; TRBD2 agrees at 9 bases. The germline gives CDR1 SGHNT, CDR2 YENEEA. The CDR3 is 14 residues long. The ends lost 2 bases at V and 7 bases at J; junction bases unmatched: 6. As DNA, the CDR3 is TGTGCCAGCAGCTTAACAGCGGGAGGCGGGGAGCAGTACTTC. Translated, it gives CASSLTAGGGEQYF. Using reference TRBV11-3 and TRBJ2-7 for the parts outside the CDR3, the full variable domain is EAGVVQSPRYKIIEKKQPVAFWCNPISGHNTLYWYLQNLGQGPELLIRYENEEAVDDSQLPKDRFSAERLKGVDSTLKIQPAELGDSAVYLCASSLTAGGGEQYFGPGTRLTVT.

DNA of the CDR3: TGTGCCAGCAGCTTAGGAGGGTCAGGGTGGAGCATTCAGTACTTC. It encodes CASSLGGSGWSIQYF. The chain couples TRBV11-3 to TRBJ2-4; the D gene could be TRBD1 or TRBD2 (5 bases each). The CDR3 runs to 15 residues. Germline CDR1 and CDR2: SGHNT and YENEEA. Between the trimmed V and J ends, which lost 1 base and 9 bases, there was a span of 16 bases.